The rows below give T cell receptor beta chains drawn from one sample of a study of cytomegalovirus exposure and HLA in healthy donors. This table comes from immunoSEQ multiplex PCR, and its TCRdb copy is limited to in-frame clones, with some not included. The sample carries 65,000 to 75,000 clones, 65% to 70% recorded once. What was sequenced was PBMCs. Every receptor here comes from a woman in her twenties or thirties in good health and CMV-seronegative. Each CDR3 is given with its conserved first and last residue. The order of the fields is J gene, V gene, CDR3 protein.

TRBJ1-3,TRBV5-1,CASSLVSQGATGNTIYF
TRBJ2-6,TRBV2,CASRGQGTQYSGANVLTF
TRBJ2-7,TRBV11-2,CASSSPVYEQYF
TRBJ1-2,TRBV6-5,CASSDNTANYGYTF
TRBJ1-2,TRBV28,CASSSGTGGGYTF
TRBJ2-2,TRBV5-6,CASSYPTGTNTGELFF
TRBJ1-1,TRBV11-2,CASSLVMLNTEAFF
TRBJ1-1,TRBV6-6,CASSYGTPNTEAFF
TRBJ2-7,TRBV6-6,CASSSTSGGSYEQYF
TRBJ1-1,TRBV5-6,CASSRGETEAFF
TRBJ1-5,TRBV30,CAWSATGRSNQPQHF
TRBJ2-1,TRBV5-1,CASSLSGELGRHEQFF
TRBJ2-3,TRBV6-5,CASFWTGGTDTQYF
TRBJ1-1,TRBV18,CASSPSRTGNTEAFF
TRBJ2-3,TRBV23-1,CVYPPTGKDRSDTQYF
TRBJ2-6,TRBV5-1,CASSSKGDSNSGANVLTF
TRBJ2-7,TRBV6-1,CASSWGLGSYEQYF
TRBJ2-1,TRBV4-1,CASSQDGSAGGPLNEQFF
TRBJ1-2,TRBV10-2,CASSESSRFLGYTF
TRBJ2-1,TRBV5-1,CASSAAGGDYNEQFF
TRBJ1-1,TRBV19,CASSIGGTVYTEAFF
TRBJ1-2,TRBV30,CAWTTGSDYGYTF
TRBJ2-1,TRBV9,CASSPRQGNYNEQFF
TRBJ2-3,TRBV7-9,CASSILRGSTDTQYF
TRBJ2-3,TRBV5-1,CASSLARSGGADTQYF
TRBJ1-3,TRBV7-2,CASSPHANSGNTIYF
TRBJ2-7,TRBV6-5,CASSRRGKRYEQYF
TRBJ2-3,TRBV5-1,CASSRGTGDTDTQYF
TRBJ1-2,TRBV28,CASIQGGTGGRGTGYTF
TRBJ2-7,TRBV7-9,CASSLGGQGTEQYF
TRBJ2-5,TRBV2,CASKTTSGKETQYF
TRBJ2-1,TRBV21-1,CASSKVGGSYNEQFF
TRBJ1-6,TRBV30,CAWSVEGDSPLHF
TRBJ1-1,TRBV29-1,CSVEELGGEAFF
TRBJ1-1,TRBV5-8,CASSFRRGNTEAFF
TRBJ2-3,TRBV2,CASAGQGMTDTQYF
TRBJ1-6,TRBV7-9,CAGQGQGPSPLHF
TRBJ2-3,TRBV2,CASSAPGGRTDTQYF
TRBJ1-3,TRBV18,CASSAGAHSGNTIYF
TRBJ1-1,TRBV7-2,CASSSDRGLKAFF
TRBJ2-3,TRBV10-3,CAINETPGLGPDTQYF
TRBJ2-7,TRBV4-3,CASSQDRGGYEQYF
TRBJ1-1,TRBV7-2,CASSLVAGVGTEAFF
TRBJ1-1,TRBV27,CASSLGLGVNTEAFF
TRBJ1-2,TRBV7-9,CASSNMTASYGYTF
TRBJ2-7,TRBV9,CASSVGQEGAEQYF
TRBJ2-3,TRBV21-1,CASSKAGEDTPVSTDTQYF
TRBJ2-1,TRBV6-5,CASSDSGGPYNEQFF
TRBJ2-2,TRBV4-3,CASSQVRTGGTGELFF
TRBJ1-6,TRBV6-5,CASSPTGNNSPLHF
TRBJ2-1,TRBV5-4,CASSLAVNEQFF
TRBJ1-1,TRBV28,CASSETGANTEAFF